This T cell receptor (beta chain) is from a study of blood T cell repertoires in COVID-19. Study-wide context: In each case, the material was cDNA or gDNA derived from T cells, B-cell-depleted T cells, or PBMCs.

In the source study's methods: Amplified reference gene primers provided the basis for estimating nucleated cell counts. Profiled with immunoSEQ multiplex PCR; TCRdb holds only in-frame clones, not every one. That table is the source of V, J and clone size, and D and trimming were worked out from the DNA. This sample has about 100,000 clones, with over 75% found just once. Trimming cost V 5 bases and J 0 bases, with 7 bases left between them. Germline lookup yields CDR1 KGHSH and CDR2 LQKENI. The CDR3 loop spans 14 amino acids. Sequenced: peripheral blood. This clonotype was sampled from a woman aged 80 or over with acute or convalescent COVID-19. The V and J genes are TRBV18 and TRBJ2-2; possible D gene TRBD1, 5 bases. The CDR3 sequence: CASSWTPNTGELFF. CDR3 DNA sequence: TGTGCCAGCTCATGGACACCGAACACCGGGGAGCTGTTTTTT. The full variable domain, its missing parts supplied by reference TRBV18 and TRBJ2-2, is NAGVMQNPRHLVRRRGQEARLRCSPMKGHSHVYWYRQLPEEGLKFMVYLQKENIIDESGMPKERFSAEFPKEGPSILRIQQVVRGDSAAYFCASSWTPNTGELFFGEGSRLTVL.